The text below deals with one T cell receptor beta chain. The data originate from a study of blood T cell repertoires in COVID-19. On the study more broadly: Samples taken during acute and convalescent COVID-19 were collected in the United States, Italy and Spain. PBMCs, B-cell-depleted T cells, or T cells provided the cDNA or gDNA that made up the material.

The germline V gene has CDR1 SGHVS and CDR2 FQNEAQ. V lost 6 bases and J lost 5; bases outside the gene matches: 8. This CDR3 is built from 14 residues. Authors' analysis steps: It was from reference gene primer amplification that nucleated cell counts were estimated. Clones were read by immunoSEQ multiplex PCR, and TCRdb kept only the in-frame ones, dropping some. For V, J and clone size, that table is used; D and trimming come from the DNA. The sample carries over 130,000 clones, about 82% recorded once. What was sequenced was peripheral blood. The receptor's source is an elderly woman with active or convalescent COVID-19. V gene TRBV7-8 combines with J gene TRBJ2-5, with 8 bases lining up with TRBD2. The DNA of the CDR3 is TGTGCCAGCAGTCCCCGGGGGGGGCCTGAGACCCAGTACTTC. Translation gives CASSPRGGPETQYF.